A single sample gave rise to the 10 T cell receptor beta chains below, sequenced in a study of T cell repertoires in cytomegalovirus infection. TCRdb reprocessed the reads via MiXCR and lists one record per CDR3 protein. The table lists 100,000 to 150,000 distinct CDR3 sequences, around 30% of them singletons. Their recognized antigens are unknown. Material: CD8+ T cells from cultured PBMCs, obtained from culture after CMV antigen stimulation. Every receptor here comes from a human donor in good health (CMV status not recorded). Some clones in this sample may be carry-over from other donors' samples.

V usage is TRBV27 and J usage is TRBJ2-1; the D gene is possibly TRBD2 (7 bases). The CDR3 has 16 residues. Trimming pared 2 bases from V and 0 bases from J, leaving 11 bases between. Germline CDR1 is MNHEY and CDR2 is SMNVEV (reference sequence). As DNA, the CDR3 is TGTGCCAGCAGTTTAACGGGGGGCCGCTCCTACAATGAGCAGTTCTTC. It yields the protein CASSLTGGRSYNEQFF.

On this clonotype: One end of the junction does not line up with germline, which may come from a read error. The chain recombines TRBV7-4 with TRBJ2-3; the D call may be TRBD1 or TRBD2 (5 bases each). Per the germline V gene, CDR1 is SGHVT and CDR2 is SQSDAQ. The CDR3 consists of 12 residues. CDR3 in DNA: TGTGCCAGCAGTGATGGGGGAGATACGCTGTATTTT. It codes for CASSDGGDTLYF.

This clonotype was seen a handful of times. The J gene is TRBJ2-5, the V gene TRBV6-2 or TRBV6-3, with 9 positions matching TRBD2. CDR1 and CDR2 (germline): MNHEY, SVGEGT. CDR3 length: 15 amino acids. V was clipped by 6 bases and J by 5 bases; unmatched bases: 10. The CDR3 nucleotides read TGTGCCAGCAGCCAACGTAGCGGGGGAGCGGAGACCCAGTACTTC. Protein product: CASSQRSGGAETQYF.

The chain recombines TRBV13 with TRBJ2-1, with 7 bases identical to TRBD2. The J segment lost 8 bases and the V segment lost 5 bases, leaving 9 bases of the junction unmatched. Germline-derived CDR1 and CDR2 are PRHDT and FYEKMQ (reference sequence). CDR3 length: 14 amino acids. CDR3 in amino acids: CASSPRTSSDEQFF. CDR3 nucleotide sequence: TGTGCCAGCAGCCCGAGGACTAGTTCCGATGAGCAGTTCTTC. The whole variable domain, remainder taken from reference TRBV13 and TRBJ2-1, is AAGVIQSPRHLIKEKRETATLKCYPIPRHDTVYWYQQGPGQDPQFLISFYEKMQSDKGSIPDRFSAQQFSDYHSELNMSSLELGDSALYFCASSPRTSSDEQFFGPGTRLTVL.

V and J are TRBV4-1 and TRBJ2-2, with TRBD2 as a possible D gene (5 bases). V dropped 3 bases and J dropped 2 bases, with 13 bases sitting between them. CDR1 and CDR2 from the germline V gene are MGHRA and YSYEKL. The CDR3 extends over 16 amino acids. The DNA of the CDR3 is TGCGCCAGCAGCCATCTCCCGAGCGGAAACACCGGGGAGCTGTTTTTT. Translated, it gives CASSHLPSGNTGELFF.

A few counts support this clonotype. The rearrangement links TRBV20-1 to TRBJ2-5; D gene ambiguous. The V and J ends lost 0 bases and 1 base respectively, with 9 bases between them. This CDR3 spans 14 amino acids. CDR1 and CDR2 (germline): DFQATT, SNEGSKA (reference sequence). CDR3 DNA: TGCAGTGCTAGAGATCTAGGGCTCCAAGAGACCCAGTACTTC. This gives the protein CSARDLGLQETQYF.

This clonotype was detected once. Being one base from a much bigger clone, this may be a read error. The chain has TRBV7-9 and TRBJ1-6, with D maybe TRBD1 (5 bases). The V end lost 7 bases, the J end lost 9 bases, and 25 bases lay between the germline ends. This CDR3 comprises 17 residues. Germline CDR1 is SEHNR and CDR2 is FQNEAQ (reference sequence). The CDR3: CASNVGAGGGIGSPLHF. The CDR3 DNA reads TGTGCCAGCAATGTAGGGGCTGGAGGAGGGATCGGTTCACCCCTCCACTTT. Combining the CDR3 with reference TRBV7-9 and TRBJ1-6 gives the whole variable domain DTGVSQNPRHKITKRGQNVTFRCDPISEHNRLYWYRQTLGQGPEFLTYFQNEAQLEKSRLLSDRFSAERPKGSFSTLEIQRTEQGDSAMYLCASNVGAGGGIGSPLHFGNGTRLTVT.

A few counts support this clonotype. The chain recombines TRBV12-3 or TRBV12-4 with TRBJ2-4; D is undetermined. CDR3 length: 16 amino acids. V was cut by 3 bases and J by 0 bases, with 12 bases left in between. The CDR3 coding sequence is TGTGCCAGCAGTTTTGACGGGTTCGTAGCCAAAAACATTCAGTACTTC. This encodes CASSFDGFVAKNIQYF.

This rearrangement joins TRBV6-5 to TRBJ2-7; D ambiguous. The CDR3 is made up of 12 amino acids. The germline V gene encodes CDR1 MNHEY and CDR2 SVGAGI. Trimming removed 8 bases from V and 3 bases from J, with 11 bases in between. The DNA of the CDR3 is TGTGCCAGCGGGGTAGCCAACTACGAGCAGTACTTC. It specifies CASGVANYEQYF.

V gene TRBV7-9 combines with J gene TRBJ1-5, with a tentative D call TRBD1 (5 bases). V lost 1 base and J lost 3, with 13 bases in between. From germline, CDR1 is SEHNR and CDR2 FQNEAQ (reference sequence). The CDR3 runs to 16 residues. For the CDR3, the DNA is TGTGCCAGCAGCTTAGGGTCCAGTGGGGCCAATCAGCCCCAGCATTTT. Its protein product is CASSLGSSGANQPQHF.